A selection of T cell receptor beta chains follows, all from one sample in a study of cytomegalovirus exposure and HLA in healthy donors. This table comes from immunoSEQ multiplex PCR, and its TCRdb copy is limited to in-frame clones, with some not included. The table includes roughly 160,000 clones, roughly 80% detected once. The sequencing input was PBMCs. The source is a woman aged 45-59 years in good health and CMV-seronegative. Each CDR3 is given with its conserved first and last residue. Each record gives: V gene, D gene, clone size, J gene, CDR3 protein, CDR3 DNA. The D gene is left open where the match is weak. Where a row states a size, it is once, few, many or the class of an expanded clone; other rows omit it.

TRBV10-3	NA	NA	TRBJ2-3	CAISESGGIYKRDTQYF	TGTGCCATCAGTGAGTCTGGGGGGATCTACAAAAGGGATACGCAGTATTTT
TRBV29-1	TRBD1	NA	TRBJ1-1	CSVEATDRAHTEAFF	TGCAGCGTTGAGGCTACCGACAGGGCCCACACTGAAGCTTTCTTT
TRBV18	NA	NA	TRBJ1-6	CASSPSGGQGSPLHF	TGTGCCAGCTCACCCTCGGGAGGGCAGGGGTCACCCCTCCACTTT
TRBV4-2	NA	NA	TRBJ1-1	CASSQDIVGQRIKVEAFF	TGTGCCAGCAGCCAAGATATAGTAGGACAGAGGATTAAGGTGGAAGCTTTCTTT
TRBV11-2	TRBD1	NA	TRBJ1-2	CASSVPTGSGYTF	TGTGCCAGCAGCGTACCGACAGGGAGCGGCTACACCTTC
TRBV19	TRBD2	NA	TRBJ2-1	CASSSLRAGVLNEQFF	TGTGCCAGTAGCAGCCTGAGGGCGGGAGTACTAAATGAGCAGTTCTTC
TRBV5-6	NA	NA	TRBJ2-7	CASSSAAEQYF	TGTGCCAGCAGCTCCGCGGCAGAGCAGTACTTC
TRBV4-1	NA	NA	TRBJ1-2	CASSQDLGATVDGYTF	TGCGCCAGCAGCCAAGATCTAGGAGCCACGGTGGATGGCTACACCTTC
TRBV11-2	TRBD2	NA	TRBJ2-3	CASSVRGRASGSGTDTQYF	TGTGCCAGCAGCGTAAGGGGGAGGGCTAGCGGGAGTGGCACAGATACGCAGTATTTT
TRBV5-4	NA	NA	TRBJ1-6	CASSLGGIDNSPLHF	TGTGCCAGCAGCTTGGGAGGGATTGATAATTCACCCCTCCACTTT
TRBV5-1	NA	NA	TRBJ2-3	CASSLGGADTQYF	TGCGCCAGCAGCTTGGGGGGGGCAGATACGCAGTATTTT
TRBV19	NA	NA	TRBJ1-4	CASRGGTASPTNEKLFF	TGTGCCAGTCGGGGGGGCACAGCTTCCCCAACTAATGAAAAACTGTTTTTT
TRBV5-1	TRBD2	NA	TRBJ2-5	CASSFRLAVYQETQYF	TGCGCCAGCAGCTTTAGACTAGCGGTATACCAAGAGACCCAGTACTTC
TRBV5-4	TRBD2	NA	TRBJ2-3	CASSTGGPADTQYF	TGTGCCAGCAGCACGGGGGGGCCGGCCGATACGCAGTATTTT
TRBV13	NA	once	TRBJ1-5	CASSFGPGGGQPQHF	TGTGCCAGCAGCTTTGGCCCCGGGGGGGGCCAGCCCCAGCATTTT
TRBV7-2	TRBD1	once	TRBJ1-1	CASKRADRVTEAFF	TGTGCCAGCAAAAGGGCGGACAGGGTAACTGAAGCTTTCTTT
TRBV18	TRBD1	NA	TRBJ1-1	CASSPPTGETEAFF	TGTGCCAGCTCACCACCTACAGGGGAGACTGAAGCTTTCTTT
TRBV5-4	NA	NA	TRBJ1-2	CASSSPGSGYTF	TGTGCCAGCAGCTCCCCGGGATCTGGCTACACCTTC
TRBV29-1	TRBD2	NA	TRBJ2-7	CSAGMPGGRVNEQYF	TGCAGCGCTGGTATGCCTGGCGGGAGAGTTAACGAGCAGTACTTC
TRBV6-6	TRBD2	NA	TRBJ2-3	CASSERETGTDTQYF	TGTGCCAGCAGTGAGCGGGAGACTGGCACAGATACGCAGTATTTT
TRBV6-4	NA	NA	TRBJ2-2	CASRPQGNTGELFF	TGTGCCAGCAGGCCACAGGGGAACACCGGGGAGCTGTTTTTT
TRBV5-5	NA	NA	TRBJ2-7	CASSWPQGEQYF	TGTGCCAGCAGCTGGCCCCAGGGCGAGCAGTACTTC